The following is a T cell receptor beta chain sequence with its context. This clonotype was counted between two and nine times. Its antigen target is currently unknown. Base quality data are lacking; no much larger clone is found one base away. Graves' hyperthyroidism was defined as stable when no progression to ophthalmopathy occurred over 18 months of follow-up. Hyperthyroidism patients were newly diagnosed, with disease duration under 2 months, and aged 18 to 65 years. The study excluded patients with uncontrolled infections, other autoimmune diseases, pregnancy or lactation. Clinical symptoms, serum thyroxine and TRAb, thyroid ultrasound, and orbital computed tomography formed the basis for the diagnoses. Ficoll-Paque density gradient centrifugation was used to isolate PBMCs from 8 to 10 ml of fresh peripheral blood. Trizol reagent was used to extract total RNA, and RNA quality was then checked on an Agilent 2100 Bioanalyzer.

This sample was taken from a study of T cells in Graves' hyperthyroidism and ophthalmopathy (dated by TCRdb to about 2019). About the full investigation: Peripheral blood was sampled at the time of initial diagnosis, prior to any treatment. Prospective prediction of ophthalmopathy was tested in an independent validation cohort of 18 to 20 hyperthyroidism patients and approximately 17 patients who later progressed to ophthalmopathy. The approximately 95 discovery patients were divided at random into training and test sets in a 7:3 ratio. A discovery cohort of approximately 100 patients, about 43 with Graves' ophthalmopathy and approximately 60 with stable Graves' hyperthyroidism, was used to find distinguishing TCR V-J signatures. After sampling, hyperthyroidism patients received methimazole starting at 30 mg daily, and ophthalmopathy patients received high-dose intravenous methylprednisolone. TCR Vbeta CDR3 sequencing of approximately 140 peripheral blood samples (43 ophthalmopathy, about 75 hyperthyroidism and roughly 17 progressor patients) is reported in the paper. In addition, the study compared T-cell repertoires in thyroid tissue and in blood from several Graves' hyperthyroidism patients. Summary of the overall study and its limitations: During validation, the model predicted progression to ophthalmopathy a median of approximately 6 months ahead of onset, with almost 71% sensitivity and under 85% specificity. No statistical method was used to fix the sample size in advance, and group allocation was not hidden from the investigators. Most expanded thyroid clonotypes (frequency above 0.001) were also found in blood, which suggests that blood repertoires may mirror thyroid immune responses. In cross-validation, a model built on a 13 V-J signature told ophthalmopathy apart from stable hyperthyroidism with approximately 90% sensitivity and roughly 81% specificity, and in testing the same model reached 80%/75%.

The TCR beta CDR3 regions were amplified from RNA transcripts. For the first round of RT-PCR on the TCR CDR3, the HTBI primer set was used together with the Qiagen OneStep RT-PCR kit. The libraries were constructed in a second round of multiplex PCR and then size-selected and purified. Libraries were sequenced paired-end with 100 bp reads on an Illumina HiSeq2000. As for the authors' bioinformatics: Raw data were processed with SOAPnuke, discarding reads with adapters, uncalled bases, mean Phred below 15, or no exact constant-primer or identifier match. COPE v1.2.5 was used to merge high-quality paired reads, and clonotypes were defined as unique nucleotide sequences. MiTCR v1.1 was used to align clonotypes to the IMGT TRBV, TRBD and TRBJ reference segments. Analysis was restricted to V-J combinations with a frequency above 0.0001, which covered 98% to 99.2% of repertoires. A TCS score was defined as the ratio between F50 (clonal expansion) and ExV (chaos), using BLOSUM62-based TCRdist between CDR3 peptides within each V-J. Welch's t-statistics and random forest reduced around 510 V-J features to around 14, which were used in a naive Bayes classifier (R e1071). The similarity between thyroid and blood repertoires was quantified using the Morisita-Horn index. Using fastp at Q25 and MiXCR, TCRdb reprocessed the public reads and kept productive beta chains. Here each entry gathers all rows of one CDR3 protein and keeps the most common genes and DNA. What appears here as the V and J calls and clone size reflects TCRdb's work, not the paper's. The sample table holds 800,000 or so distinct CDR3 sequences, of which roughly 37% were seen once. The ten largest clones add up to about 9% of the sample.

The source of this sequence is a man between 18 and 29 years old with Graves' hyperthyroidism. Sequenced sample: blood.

The CDR3 sequence is CSAPGQGSEQYF. In nucleotides, the sequence is TGCAGTGCCCCGGGACAGGGATCCGAGCAGTACTTC. The rearrangement combines TRBV20-1 with TRBJ2-7; 9 central bases correspond to TRBD1. Looking up the germline V gene (reference sequence) yields CDR1 DFQATT and CDR2 SNEGSKA. Including cysteine and phenylalanine, the CDR3 has 12 amino acids. Only the CDR3 DNA stays, 36 bases, in frame from base 1. Germline trimming: 6 bases from V, 6 bases from J; junction bases outside gene matches: 6.